This T cell receptor beta chain was observed in a study of human T cells and chemical hapten exposure. Overall study context: The sensitizer, 2% DPC, was used on approximately 2 cm by approximately 2 cm of upper inner arm skin. Chiefly female patients presented with alopecia areata, totalis or universalis. Patch tests containing 0.01% DPC, applied to the upper back, were read at 6 days.

Time point reported: patch test 3, about 24 weeks after DPC sensitization. The sample's treatment: therapeutic diphenylcyclopropenone sensitization with weekly scalp DPC. Per germline, CDR1 MNHEY and CDR2 SVGAGI. With 0 bases clipped from V and 11 bases from J, the junction kept 10 bases outside the gene matches. The CDR3 consists of 15 residues. This clonotype has just a few counts. Each CDR3 protein is one row after TCRdb ran MiXCR on the RACE reads. The repertoire holds over 65,000 distinct CDR3 sequences, 8.5% to 14% seen once, with approximately 1.4% in the top ten. The TCR comes from a woman in her forties or fifties with alopecia areata. Some clones in this sample may be carry-over from other donors' samples. The source was whole blood, collected in connection with sensitization to the hapten diphenylcyclopropenone (DPC). The rearrangement links TRBV6-5 to TRBJ1-5; 7 bases agree with TRBD1. Here the CDR3 reads CASSYSGRGIGSQHF. The DNA for the CDR3 is TGTGCCAGCAGTTACTCCGGCAGGGGGATAGGGTCCCAGCATTTT.